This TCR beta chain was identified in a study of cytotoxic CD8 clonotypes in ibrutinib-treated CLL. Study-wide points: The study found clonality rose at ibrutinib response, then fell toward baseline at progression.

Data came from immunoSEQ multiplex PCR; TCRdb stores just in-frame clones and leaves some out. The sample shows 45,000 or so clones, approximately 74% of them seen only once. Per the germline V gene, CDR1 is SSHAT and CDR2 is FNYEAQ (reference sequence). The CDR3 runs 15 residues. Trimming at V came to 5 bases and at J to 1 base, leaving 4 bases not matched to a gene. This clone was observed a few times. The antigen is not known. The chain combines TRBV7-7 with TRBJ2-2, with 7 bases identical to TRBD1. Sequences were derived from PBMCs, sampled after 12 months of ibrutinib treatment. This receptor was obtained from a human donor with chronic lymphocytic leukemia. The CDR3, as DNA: TGTGCCAGCAGCCCTAGGGGGCTGAACACCGGGGAGCTGTTTTTT. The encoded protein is CASSPRGLNTGELFF.